These T cell receptor beta chains were read from a single sample in a study of tumor-infiltrating lymphocytes in localized non-small cell lung cancer. Sequenced by immunoSEQ multiplex PCR; TCRdb stores in-frame clones only, minus some. The table shows 15,000 to 20,000 clones, with 65% to 85% occurring only once. Sequencing was carried out using lung tumor tissue. These TCRs come from a human donor with non-small cell lung cancer. Both conserved end residues are part of each CDR3. Size values are once, few and many counts, or a class for expanded clones, and some rows have none.

v_gene,abundance,j_gene,CDR3aa
TRBV7-2,once,TRBJ1-1,CASSLVRHTEAFF
TRBV6-6,-,TRBJ1-1,CASSLPGGQDPEAFF
TRBV20-1,-,TRBJ2-3,CSARLLDTQYF
TRBV7-5,-,TRBJ1-5,CVRSHGWDQPQHF
TRBV6-4,-,TRBJ2-2,CASSADTGELFF
TRBV4-1,-,TRBJ2-1,CASSQEIQGYNEQFF
TRBV29-1,few,TRBJ2-3,CSVVGTSTSTDTQYF
TRBV6-4,-,TRBJ2-1,CASSEKGSGGHNEQFF
TRBV5-5,-,TRBJ2-6,CASSLRGPSGANVLTF
TRBV10-3,-,TRBJ2-7,CAISADRDAYEQYF
TRBV7-9,-,TRBJ2-2,CASSLGPRTSGELFF
TRBV7-9,-,TRBJ1-1,CASSLAPGNEKAFF
TRBV6-6,-,TRBJ1-1,CASSPMWADTEAFF
TRBV11-2,few,TRBJ2-7,CASSFHIQGYEQYF
TRBV11-2,once,TRBJ2-1,CASSFEGGIYNEQFF
TRBV18,-,TRBJ2-1,CASAAADYNEQFF
TRBV11-2,-,TRBJ2-3,CASSLDNRRRPLTDTQYF
TRBV7-2,-,TRBJ1-2,CASSLDPDGNYGYTF
TRBV6-6,once,TRBJ2-2,CASSYAGTANTGELFF
TRBV5-8,-,TRBJ1-5,CASSAGQGTDNQPQHF
TRBV18,once,TRBJ2-1,CASSPTKGEQFF
TRBV7-3,-,TRBJ2-1,CASSFGGSAAYNEQFF
TRBV27,-,TRBJ1-2,CASSLGINYGYTF
TRBV10-3,-,TRBJ2-3,CAISLGGRVTDTQYF
TRBV10-1,-,TRBJ2-7,CARLRKGLAGKEQYF
TRBV5-1,-,TRBJ2-6,CASSLGTLGGSGANVLTF
TRBV10-3,-,TRBJ2-7,CAISEPGGSPYEQYF
TRBV2,-,TRBJ2-7,CASSGDGYEQYF
TRBV15,once,TRBJ1-1,CATSRDSGPGNTEAFF
TRBV11-2,-,TRBJ2-3,CASSSDGLAGTDTQYF
TRBV29-1,-,TRBJ1-4,CSVRGGSEKLFF
TRBV5-1,-,TRBJ2-7,CASSLGPGSDYEQYF
TRBV19,once,TRBJ2-7,CASSNGWTSGTGEQYF
TRBV2,-,TRBJ1-5,CASRGLAGSNQPQHF
TRBV6-5,once,TRBJ2-1,CASSPDRGSYNEQFF
TRBV29-1,few,TRBJ1-2,CSVEEWEGKAGYTF
TRBV28,-,TRBJ1-2,CASSTRVQDGYTF
TRBV9,-,TRBJ2-3,CASSVEDRGFGTDTQYF
TRBV9,medium-sized,TRBJ2-7,CASSVGGLAYEQYF
TRBV7-3,-,TRBJ2-7,CASSLTLPIREQYF
TRBV6-5,-,TRBJ1-6,CASSYRPLPYNSPLHF
TRBV7-2,-,TRBJ2-5,CASSLSGGLWETQYF
TRBV19,-,TRBJ2-7,CASSIGQGAYEQYF
TRBV4-1,-,TRBJ1-1,CASSQDQPIPGAEAFF
TRBV19,-,TRBJ1-2,CASSTRDFGYGYTF
TRBV7-8,few,TRBJ1-2,CASSLSNTGGYTF
TRBV5-1,-,TRBJ2-4,CASSPIGGTIAKNIQYF
TRBV27,-,TRBJ1-4,CASSNRAGKLFF
TRBV29-1,-,TRBJ2-3,CSVEVWDSLSTDTQYF
TRBV6-5,-,TRBJ2-6,CASSYSGSGANVLTF
TRBV7-2,few,TRBJ2-2,CASSLGSGSFNTGELFF